The 19 T cell receptor beta chains presented below share a single source sample, sequenced in a study of shared clonotypes between healthy human individuals. Sequencing was performed with immunoSEQ multiplex PCR; in TCRdb, only in-frame clones are kept and a portion is missing. The sample has 450,000 or so clones, 70% to 80% seen once. The sample taken for sequencing was PBMCs. The origin of the receptors is a woman between 35 and 50 years old in good health. Some clones in this sample may be carry-over from other donors' samples.

The chain recombines TRBV5-8 with TRBJ2-5; TRBD1 might be the D (6 bases). The CDR3 loop spans 13 amino acids. V lost 0 bases, J lost 5 bases, and 8 bases lay in between. CDR1 is SGHTS and CDR2 is YDEGEE in the germline V gene. DNA of the CDR3: TGTGCCAGCAGCTTGGTTAGGGGGGAGACCCAGTACTTC. Translating it yields CASSLVRGETQYF.

The chain has TRBV18 and TRBJ2-5; D is perhaps TRBD1 or TRBD2 (5 bases each). The CDR3 runs to 15 residues. Trimming removed 3 bases at V and 0 bases at J, with 11 bases between. Germline V CDR1 and CDR2: KGHSH, LQKENI. The CDR3 reads CASSPQGRHQETQYF. The CDR3, as DNA: TGTGCCAGCTCACCCCAGGGACGGCACCAAGAGACCCAGTACTTC.

The genes are TRBV30 and TRBJ2-5, with TRBD1 matching 7 bases. Germline-derived CDR1 and CDR2 are GTSNPN and SVGIG (reference sequence). There are 13 residues in the CDR3. Losses at the gene ends were 0 bases for V and 5 bases for J; bases not matched to a gene: 3. Written as DNA, the CDR3 is TGTGCCTGGAGTGTACAGGGGCCGGAGACCCAGTACTTC. Its protein product is CAWSVQGPETQYF.

This clone was seen only a few times. CDR3 DNA: TGTGCCAGCAGCTTGGGGCGGTCACAAGAGACCCAGTACTTC. Amino acid sequence: CASSLGRSQETQYF. The chain combines TRBV5-4 with TRBJ2-5; D is unclear. CDR1 SGHNT and CDR2 YYREEE come from the germline V gene (reference sequence). Trimming removed 0 bases at V and 2 bases at J, with 8 bases between. CDR3 length: 14 residues.

J is TRBJ2-7 and V is TRBV7-4; no clear D. CDR3 length: 16 amino acids. Trimming pared 0 bases from V and 2 bases from J, leaving 14 bases between. CDR1 is SGHVT and CDR2 is SQSDAQ in the germline V gene. In nucleotides, the CDR3 is TGTGCCAGCAGCTTAGCATTGCCAGGACCTCCCTACGAGCAGTACTTC. The encoded protein is CASSLALPGPPYEQYF.

This clone was recorded a few times. The rearrangement uses TRBV29-1 and TRBJ2-5, with D tentatively TRBD2 (6 bases). This CDR3 contains 14 residues. Trimming stripped 6 bases from V and 2 bases from J, with 16 bases between. Germline V gene sequence: CDR1 SQVTM, CDR2 ANQGSEA. As DNA, the CDR3 is TGCAGCGTGGGGGGAGGACGGGTACAAGAGACCCAGTACTTC. Translating gives CSVGGGRVQETQYF.

The rearrangement links TRBV2 to TRBJ2-3; the D is unclear. The CDR3 runs to 13 residues. V lost 4 bases and J 2 bases, leaving 7 bases between the germline ends. Germline V lookup: CDR1 SNHLY, CDR2 FYNNEI. CDR3 bases: TGTGCCAGCAGTGCTATAGACACAGATACGCAGTATTTT. Its protein is CASSAIDTDTQYF.

With respect to this clone: The same CDR3 also results from other DNA sequences found in this sample. The V gene is TRBV9, the J gene TRBJ2-2, with D tentatively TRBD2 (6 bases). The V end lost 0 bases, the J end lost 1 base, and 7 bases lay between the germline ends. The CDR3 totals 15 residues. Germline loops: CDR1 SGDLS, CDR2 YYNGEE. CDR3 sequence reads: CASSVGGLNTGELFF. Here the CDR3 DNA reads TGTGCCAGCAGCGTAGGGGGACTGAACACCGGGGAGCTGTTTTTT.

This clone was picked up a small number of times. The sample has other DNA sequences that encode this CDR3 too. This sequence joins TRBV19 and TRBJ2-7; 8 bases agree with TRBD1. The CDR3 loop spans 13 amino acids. The ends lost 10 bases at V and 3 bases at J; junction bases unmatched: 8. The V gene's germline CDR1 is LNHDA and CDR2 SQIVND (reference sequence). CDR3 residues: CATAGTGGYEQYF. The CDR3, as DNA: TGTGCCACCGCCGGGACAGGTGGCTACGAGCAGTACTTC.

The chain employs TRBV10-3 and TRBJ2-1, with 11 positions matching TRBD2. J was trimmed by 8 bases and V by 0 bases; bases with no gene match: 9. Germline CDR1 reads ENHRY; CDR2 reads SYGVKD. CDR3 length: 17 residues. The CDR3 coding sequence is TGTGCCATCAGTGAGTCTTCTAGCGGGAGGTCTAGGGATGAGCAGTTCTTC. Translation gives CAISESSSGRSRDEQFF.

The V gene is TRBV4-1, the J gene TRBJ1-3; D perhaps matches TRBD1 (6 bases). V was trimmed by 2 bases and J by 6 bases, leaving 11 bases between them. The CDR3 is 14 amino acids. The germline V gene encodes CDR1 MGHRA and CDR2 YSYEKL. For the CDR3, the DNA is TGCGCCAGCAGCCAAAGGACAGCGTTAAACACCATATATTTT. The encoded protein is CASSQRTALNTIYF.

Details on this clone: It may be a read error: a sequence one base away is much more abundant. This sample includes further DNA sequences coding for the same CDR3. The chain employs TRBV7-9 and TRBJ1-1; D not resolved. The CDR3 totals 12 residues. Germline CDR1 reads SEHNR; CDR2 reads FQNEAQ (reference sequence). The CDR3 spells CASSFGRFEAFF. CDR3 nucleotide sequence: TGTGCCAGCAGCTTTGGGAGGTTTGAAGCTTTCTTC.

The rearrangement joins TRBV6-6 to TRBJ2-1; 9 nucleotides align to TRBD2. The CDR3 totals 15 residues. Germline values: CDR1 MNHNY, CDR2 SVGAGI (reference sequence). V shed 7 bases, J shed 1 base, and the junction held 5 bases outside the gene matches. The CDR3: CASTLAGVSYNEQFF. In nucleotides, the CDR3 is TGTGCCAGCACTTTAGCGGGAGTGTCCTACAATGAGCAGTTCTTC.

With regard to this clone: In the same sample, other DNA sequences code for this CDR3. The chain couples TRBV18 to TRBJ2-7; D gene uncertain. CDR3 length: 12 amino acids. Germline V gene sequence: CDR1 KGHSH, CDR2 LQKENI. V lost 3 bases and J lost 0, with 3 bases in between. CDR3 in DNA: TGTGCCAGCTCACCCGACTCCTACGAGCAGTACTTC. Its protein is CASSPDSYEQYF.

The V and J genes are TRBV27 and TRBJ2-5; no clear D gene. The CDR3 sequence is 13 residues long. The germline V gene has CDR1 MNHEY and CDR2 SMNVEV (reference sequence). The V and J ends lost 6 bases and 2 bases respectively, with 10 bases between them. The CDR3 DNA follows: TGTGCCAGCAGGCAACATGAACAAGAGACCCAGTACTTC. Encoded protein: CASRQHEQETQYF.

About this clone: Other DNA sequences of this sample code for an identical CDR3. The V gene is TRBV2, the J gene TRBJ2-3, with D tentatively TRBD1 or TRBD2 (6 bases each). Germline V gives CDR1 SNHLY, CDR2 FYNNEI. Trimming took off 6 bases at V and 0 bases at J, with 7 bases between the two ends. This CDR3 is 13 amino acids long. The CDR3 nucleotides are TGTGCCAGCAGAGGGGGGAGCACAGATACGCAGTATTTT. This encodes CASRGGSTDTQYF.

Turning to this clone: A much bigger clone sits one base away, suggesting this may be a read error. This CDR3 fails to terminate in the conserved phenylalanine or tryptophan, so it likely reflects a read error. This chain links TRBV10-2 with TRBJ2-7; TRBD1 matches at 11 bases. This CDR3 region has 16 residues. Germline values: CDR1 WSHSY, CDR2 SAAADI. Trimming removed 2 bases from V and 4 bases from J; junction bases left unmatched: 7. This CDR3 is CASSEPGTGGRYEQYS. Written as DNA, the CDR3 is TGCGCCAGCAGTGAGCCTGGGACAGGGGGGAGGTACGAGCAGTACTCC.

This clone has only one observation. The rearrangement links TRBV7-9 to TRBJ2-7; D is perhaps TRBD1 (8 bases). CDR3 length equals 15 residues. The germline V gene encodes CDR1 SEHNR and CDR2 FQNEAQ (reference sequence). V dropped 5 bases and J dropped 6 bases, with 20 bases sitting between them. CDR3: CASSPHRTGRAEQYF. The CDR3 DNA reads TGTGCCAGCAGCCCCCACCGGACAGGGAGGGCCGAGCAGTACTTC.

The V call is TRBV11-3, the J call TRBJ2-4; possibly TRBD1 or TRBD2 for D (5 bases each). The CDR3 runs to 14 residues. V lost 1 base and J 7 bases, leaving 11 bases between the germline ends. In germline, CDR1 is SGHNT, CDR2 YENEEA. The CDR3 protein is CASSLGGAWNIQYF. The CDR3 DNA reads TGTGCCAGCAGCTTAGGAGGGGCATGGAACATTCAGTACTTC.